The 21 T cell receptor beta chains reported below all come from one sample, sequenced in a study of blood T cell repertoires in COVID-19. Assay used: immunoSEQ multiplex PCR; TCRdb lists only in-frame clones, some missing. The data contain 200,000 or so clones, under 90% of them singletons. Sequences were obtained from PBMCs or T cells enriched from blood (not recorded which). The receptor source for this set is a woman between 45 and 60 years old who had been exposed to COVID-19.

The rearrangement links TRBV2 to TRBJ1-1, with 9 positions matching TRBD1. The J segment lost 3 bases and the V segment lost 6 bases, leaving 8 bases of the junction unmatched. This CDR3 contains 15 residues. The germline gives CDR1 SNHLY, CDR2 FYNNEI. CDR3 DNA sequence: TGTGCCAGCAGGGCATACAGGGGGCAGGACACTGAAGCTTTCTTT. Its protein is CASRAYRGQDTEAFF.

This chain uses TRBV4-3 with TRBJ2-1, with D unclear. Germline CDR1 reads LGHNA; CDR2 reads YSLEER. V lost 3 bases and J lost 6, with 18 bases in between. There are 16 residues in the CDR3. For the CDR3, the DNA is TGCGCCAGCAGCCAGGGCCCTGTTAACCGGCCCAATGAGCAGTTCTTC. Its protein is CASSQGPVNRPNEQFF.

This CDR3 is CASSQLQGQGKQFF. CDR3 bases: TGCGCCAGCAGCCAGCTACAAGGACAGGGAAAGCAGTTCTTC. The chain joins TRBV5-1 to TRBJ2-1; TRBD1 matches 8 bases. The V gene end was trimmed by 4 bases and the J gene end by 11 bases; junction bases not matched to a gene: 11. This CDR3 spans 14 amino acids. CDR1 is SGHRS and CDR2 is YFSETQ in the germline V gene.

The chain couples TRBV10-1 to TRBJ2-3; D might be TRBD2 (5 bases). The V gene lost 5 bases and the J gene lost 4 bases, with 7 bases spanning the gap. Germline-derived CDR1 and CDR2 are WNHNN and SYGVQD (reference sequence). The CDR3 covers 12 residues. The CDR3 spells CASSSGSDTQYF. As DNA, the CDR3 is TGCGCCAGCAGTTCGGGATCAGATACGCAGTATTTT.

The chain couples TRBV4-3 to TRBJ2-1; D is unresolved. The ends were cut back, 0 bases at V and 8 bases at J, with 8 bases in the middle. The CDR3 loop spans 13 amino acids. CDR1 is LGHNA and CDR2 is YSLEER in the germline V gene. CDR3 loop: CASSQDLGYEQFF. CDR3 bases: TGCGCCAGCAGCCAAGATCTGGGCTATGAGCAGTTCTTC.

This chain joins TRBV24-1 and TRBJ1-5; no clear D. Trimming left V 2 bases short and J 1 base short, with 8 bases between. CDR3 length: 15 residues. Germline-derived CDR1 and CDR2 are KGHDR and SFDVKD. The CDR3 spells CATSDSGKSNQPQHF. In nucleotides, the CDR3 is TGTGCCACCAGTGATTCGGGAAAGAGCAATCAGCCCCAGCATTTT.

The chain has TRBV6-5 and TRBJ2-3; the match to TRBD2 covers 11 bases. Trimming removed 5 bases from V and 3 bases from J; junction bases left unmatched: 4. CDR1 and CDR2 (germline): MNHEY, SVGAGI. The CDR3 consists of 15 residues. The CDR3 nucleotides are TGTGCCAGCAGTCTTAGCGGGGGGGCGACAGATACGCAGTATTTT. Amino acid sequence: CASSLSGGATDTQYF.

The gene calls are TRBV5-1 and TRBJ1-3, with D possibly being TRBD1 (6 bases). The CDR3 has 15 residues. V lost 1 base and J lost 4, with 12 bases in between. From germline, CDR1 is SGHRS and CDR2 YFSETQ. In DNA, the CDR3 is TGCGCCAGCAGCTTGACCCCGGGACAAGGAAACACCATATATTTT. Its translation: CASSLTPGQGNTIYF.

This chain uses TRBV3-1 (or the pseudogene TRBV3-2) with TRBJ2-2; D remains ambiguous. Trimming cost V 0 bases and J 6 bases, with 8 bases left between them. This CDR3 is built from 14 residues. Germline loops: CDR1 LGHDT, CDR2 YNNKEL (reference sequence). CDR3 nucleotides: TGTGCCAGCAGCCAAGAAGTCACGGCCGGGGAGCTGTTTTTT. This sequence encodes CASSQEVTAGELFF.

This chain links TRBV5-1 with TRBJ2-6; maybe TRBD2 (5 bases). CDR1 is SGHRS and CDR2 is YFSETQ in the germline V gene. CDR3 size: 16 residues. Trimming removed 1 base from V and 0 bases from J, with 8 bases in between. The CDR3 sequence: CASSLLGASGANVLTF. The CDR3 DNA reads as TGCGCCAGCAGCTTGCTGGGAGCCTCTGGGGCCAACGTCCTGACTTTC. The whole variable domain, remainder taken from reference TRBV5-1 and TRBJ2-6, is KAGVTQTPRYLIKTRGQQVTLSCSPISGHRSVSWYQQTPGQGLQFLFEYFSETQRNKGNFPGRFSGRQFSNSRSEMNVSTLELGDSALYLCASSLLGASGANVLTFGAGSRLTVL.

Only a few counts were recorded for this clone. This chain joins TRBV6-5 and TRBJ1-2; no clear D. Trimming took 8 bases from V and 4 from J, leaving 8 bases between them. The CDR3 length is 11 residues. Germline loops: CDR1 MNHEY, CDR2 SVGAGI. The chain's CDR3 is CASSSVYGYTF. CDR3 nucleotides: TGTGCCAGCTCTAGTGTCTATGGCTACACCTTC.

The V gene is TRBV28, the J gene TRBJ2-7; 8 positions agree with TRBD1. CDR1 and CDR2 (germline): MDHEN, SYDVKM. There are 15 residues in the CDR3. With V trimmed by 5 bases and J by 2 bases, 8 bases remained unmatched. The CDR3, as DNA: TGTGCCAGCAGTCAACCGGACAGGGATGCCTACGAGCAGTACTTC. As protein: CASSQPDRDAYEQYF.

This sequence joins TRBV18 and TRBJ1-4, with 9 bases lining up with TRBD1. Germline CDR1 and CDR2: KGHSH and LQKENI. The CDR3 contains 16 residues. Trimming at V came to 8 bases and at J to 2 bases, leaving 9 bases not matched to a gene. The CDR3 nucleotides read TGTGCCAGCACTACCGGACAGGGGATGACTAATGAAAAACTGTTTTTT. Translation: CASTTGQGMTNEKLFF.

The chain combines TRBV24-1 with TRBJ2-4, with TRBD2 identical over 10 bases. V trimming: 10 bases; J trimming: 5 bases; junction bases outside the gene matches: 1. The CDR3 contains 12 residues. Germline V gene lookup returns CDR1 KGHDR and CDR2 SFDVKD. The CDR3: CATSGGENIQYF. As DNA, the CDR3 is TGTGCCACAAGCGGGGGGGAAAACATTCAGTACTTC.

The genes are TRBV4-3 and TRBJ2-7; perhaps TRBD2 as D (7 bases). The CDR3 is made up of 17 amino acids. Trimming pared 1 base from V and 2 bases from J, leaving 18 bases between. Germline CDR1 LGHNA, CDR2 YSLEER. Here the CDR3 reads CASSQAWGGQGAYEQYF. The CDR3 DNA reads TGCGCCAGCAGCCAAGCCTGGGGGGGGCAAGGGGCCTACGAGCAGTACTTC.

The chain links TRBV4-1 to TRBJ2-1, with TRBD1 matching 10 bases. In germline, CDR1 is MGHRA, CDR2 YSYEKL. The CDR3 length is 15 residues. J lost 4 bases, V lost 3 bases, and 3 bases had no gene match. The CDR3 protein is CASSQGTGEYNEQFF. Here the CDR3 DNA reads TGCGCCAGCAGCCAGGGGACAGGGGAATACAATGAGCAGTTCTTC.

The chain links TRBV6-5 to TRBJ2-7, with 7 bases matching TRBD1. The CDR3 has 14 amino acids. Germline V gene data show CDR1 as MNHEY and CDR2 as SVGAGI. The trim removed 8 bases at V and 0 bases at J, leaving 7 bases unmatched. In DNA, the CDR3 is TGTGCCAGCTCGGAGACAGGGTCCTCCTACGAGCAGTACTTC. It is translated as CASSETGSSYEQYF.

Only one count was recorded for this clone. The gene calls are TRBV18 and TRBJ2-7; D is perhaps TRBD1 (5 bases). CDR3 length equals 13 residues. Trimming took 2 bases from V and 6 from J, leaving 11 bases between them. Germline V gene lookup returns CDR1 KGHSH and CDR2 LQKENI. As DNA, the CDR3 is TGTGCCAGCTCACCAGGCAGGGAAGTCGAGCAGTACTTC. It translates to CASSPGREVEQYF.

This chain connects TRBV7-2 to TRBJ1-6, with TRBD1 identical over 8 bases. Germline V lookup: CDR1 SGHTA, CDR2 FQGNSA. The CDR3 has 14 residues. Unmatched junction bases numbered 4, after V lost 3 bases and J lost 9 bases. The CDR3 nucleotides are TGTGCCAGCAGCTTCACAGGGGGGACTTCACCCCTCCACTTT. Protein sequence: CASSFTGGTSPLHF.

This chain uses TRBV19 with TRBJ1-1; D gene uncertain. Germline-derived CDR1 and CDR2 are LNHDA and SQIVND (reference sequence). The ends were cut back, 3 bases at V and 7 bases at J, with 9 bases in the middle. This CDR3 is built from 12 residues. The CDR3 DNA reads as TGTGCCAGTAGTATCGGGTCCATTGAAGCTTTCTTT. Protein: CASSIGSIEAFF.

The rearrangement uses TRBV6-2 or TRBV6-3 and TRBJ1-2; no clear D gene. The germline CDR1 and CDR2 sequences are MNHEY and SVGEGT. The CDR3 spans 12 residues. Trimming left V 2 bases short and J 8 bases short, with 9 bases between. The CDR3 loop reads CASSYGTEGYTF. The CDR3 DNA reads TGTGCCAGCAGTTACGGAACGGAGGGCTACACCTTC.